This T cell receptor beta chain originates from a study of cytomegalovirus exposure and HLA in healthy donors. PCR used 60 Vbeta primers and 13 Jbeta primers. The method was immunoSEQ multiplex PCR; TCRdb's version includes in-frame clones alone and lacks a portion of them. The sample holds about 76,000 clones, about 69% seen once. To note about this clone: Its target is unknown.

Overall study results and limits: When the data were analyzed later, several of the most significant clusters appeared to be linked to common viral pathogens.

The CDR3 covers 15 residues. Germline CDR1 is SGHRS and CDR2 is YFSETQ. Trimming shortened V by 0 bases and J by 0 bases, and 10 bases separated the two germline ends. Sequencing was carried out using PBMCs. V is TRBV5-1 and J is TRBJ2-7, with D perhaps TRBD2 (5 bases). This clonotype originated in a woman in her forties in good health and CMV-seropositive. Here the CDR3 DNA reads TGCGCCAGCAGCTTGGAGCCTACTAGCTCCTACGAGCAGTACTTC. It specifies CASSLEPTSSYEQYF.